This entry concerns a single T cell receptor beta chain. In the authors' workflow: Nucleated cell counts were estimated from reference gene primer amplification. This table comes from immunoSEQ multiplex PCR, and its TCRdb copy is limited to in-frame clones, with some not included. D and trimming come from the DNA, and the V and J calls and clone size come from that table. The table has around 230,000 clones, less than 90% seen once; the top ten hold approximately 2.6%. The data derive from a study of blood T cell repertoires in COVID-19. Study context: Collection of acute and convalescent COVID-19 samples took place in the United States, Italy and Spain. Nucleic acid was either cDNA or gDNA, and it came from T cells, B-cell-depleted T cells, or PBMCs.

Per the germline V gene, CDR1 is MNHEY and CDR2 is SMNVEV (reference sequence). Trimming took off 0 bases at V and 2 bases at J, with 7 bases between the two ends. The CDR3 runs to 14 residues. The rearrangement links TRBV27 to TRBJ1-2, with unresolved D. The sequencing sample was made of peripheral blood. This clonotype was obtained from a woman in her seventies with active or convalescent COVID-19. The chain's CDR3 is CASSLSRENYGYTF. The CDR3 DNA follows: TGTGCCAGCAGTTTATCGAGGGAAAACTATGGCTACACCTTC.